This is a list of T cell receptor beta chains from one sample in a study of blood T cell repertoires in COVID-19. Using immunoSEQ multiplex PCR, the repertoire was profiled, and TCRdb retains in-frame clones only, with some absent. The sample shows over 200,000 clones, roughly 76% of them seen only once. Sequenced: peripheral blood. These receptors were taken from a human donor in a cohort sampled during active COVID-19. CDR3s include the opening cysteine and the closing phenylalanine or tryptophan. D genes are given only for firm matches.

V gene,J gene,D gene,CDR3 protein
TRBV19,TRBJ1-5,TRBD1,CASSIETGVRQPQHF
TRBV5-1,TRBJ1-1,-,CASSHITVNTEAFF
TRBV9,TRBJ1-6,-,CASSVGVSNSPLHF
TRBV5-1,TRBJ2-7,TRBD2,CASSWGLARTYEQYF
TRBV6-5,TRBJ1-1,TRBD1,CASSTRQGAAAFF
TRBV7-2,TRBJ2-5,-,CASSLDPFGETQYF
TRBV7-2,TRBJ2-1,-,CASSLSTTRYNEQFF
TRBV28,TRBJ2-7,TRBD2,CASSRLTSGSLREQYF
TRBV5-1,TRBJ1-2,-,CASSLDGTSSYGYTF
TRBV27,TRBJ2-1,-,CASSLSSGLYNEQFF
TRBV18,TRBJ2-1,-,CASSPLEEQFF
TRBV4-1,TRBJ2-3,TRBD2,CASSQDPSGSISVVDTQYF
TRBV19,TRBJ2-3,TRBD2,CASSTDSGTSTDTQYF
TRBV27,TRBJ2-7,TRBD2,CASRIGTSALYEQYF
TRBV6-5,TRBJ2-7,TRBD1,CASSYSRGTGGQYF
TRBV28,TRBJ1-1,-,CASSSETASGVDTEAFF
TRBV3-1/TRBV3-2,TRBJ1-2,TRBD1,CASSPNRGFSYGYTF
TRBV5-4,TRBJ2-3,-,CASSLARGSADTQYF
TRBV13,TRBJ2-2,-,CASSFDGAGELFF
TRBV18,TRBJ1-2,TRBD1,CASSPGTGVTNYGYTF
TRBV21-1,TRBJ2-7,-,CASSKEGWEPSYEQYF
TRBV11-2,TRBJ1-2,-,CASSSRGRGDSYGYTF
TRBV5-4,TRBJ1-3,-,CASSFDAGGNTIYF
TRBV7-2,TRBJ2-7,TRBD2,CASSLGEGGRAYEQYF
TRBV28,TRBJ1-3,TRBD1,CASRQGRNTIYF
TRBV19,TRBJ1-5,TRBD1,CASSLAAQGYQPQHF
TRBV7-2,TRBJ2-2,-,CASSPGGPAAGELFF
TRBV5-1,TRBJ2-7,TRBD1,CASMWGGQGTYEQYF
TRBV14,TRBJ2-7,-,CASSPKEFGYEQYF